The next 26 T cell receptor beta chains were all read from a single sample in a study of blood T cells in healthy people across ages (dated by TCRdb to about 2015). The library came from 5' RACE. The sample was run on an Illumina HiSeq 2500. A second PCR of about 6 to 12 cycles was run with a J-beta primer mix and a sample-barcoded 5' primer. TCRdb took the public reads, trimmed them with fastp at Q25, ran MiXCR for clone calling and kept in-frame beta chains. Entries are consolidated by CDR3 protein sequence, retaining the most common genes and DNA. A total of hundreds of thousands of distinct CDR3 sequences appear in this sample, about 27% of them only once. The top ten constitute 3.6% of the sample. This same sample was also taken into another study, of T cells of mothers and their children.

Sequenced: blood. Receptors originate from a boy under 10 years old in good health.

The gene calls are TRBV28 and TRBJ2-3; TRBD1 matches at 7 bases. CDR1 and CDR2 (germline): MDHEN, SYDVKM. The CDR3 is 13 residues long. V lost 5 bases to trimming and J lost 4 bases; unmatched junction nucleotides: 3. The CDR3 loop reads CASSPGGSDTQYF. CDR3 nucleotide sequence: TGTGCCAGCAGTCCAGGGGGTTCAGATACGCAGTATTTT.

This clonotype was observed a few times. The chain carries TRBV12-3 or TRBV12-4 and TRBJ2-1; D is ambiguous. There are 13 residues in the CDR3. V was clipped by 5 bases and J by 6 bases, with 11 bases between them. CDR3 loop: CASSPGPFNEQFF. CDR3 in DNA: TGTGCCAGCAGTCCCGGCCCGTTCAATGAGCAGTTCTTC.

This clonotype was counted only a few times. The CDR3 coding sequence is TGTGCCAGCAGCTCTCTGACAGGGACGATGCGGGGGCCTATCAATGAGCAGTTCTTC. This codes for CASSSLTGTMRGPINEQFF. The genes are TRBV7-9 and TRBJ2-1; D may match TRBD1 or TRBD2 (7 bases each). CDR3 length: 19 amino acids. Trimming shortened V by 4 bases and J by 6 bases, and 28 bases separated the two germline ends. Germline CDR1 reads SEHNR; CDR2 reads FQNEAQ (reference sequence).

The chain recombines TRBV7-6 with TRBJ2-1, with a tentative D call TRBD2 (6 bases). From germline, CDR1 is SGHVS and CDR2 FNYEAQ. The V and J ends lost 1 base and 4 bases respectively, with 11 bases between them. CDR3 length: 15 amino acids. As DNA, the CDR3 is TGTGCCAGCAGCTTAGAGACTAGTAATTACAATGAGCAGTTCTTC. It is translated as CASSLETSNYNEQFF.

The V call is TRBV9, the J call TRBJ2-1, with a weak D call TRBD1 (5 bases). Trimming removed 7 bases at V and 6 bases at J, with 17 bases between. Germline V gene lookup returns CDR1 SGDLS and CDR2 YYNGEE. The CDR3 length is 14 residues. The CDR3: CASLGHPRRNEQFF. CDR3 DNA: TGTGCCAGCCTGGGGCACCCTAGGCGCAATGAGCAGTTCTTC.

The chain joins TRBV7-8 to TRBJ2-5; 7 bases line up with TRBD1. CDR3 length: 16 amino acids. Germline assignment: CDR1 SGHVS and CDR2 FQNEAQ. V shed 0 bases and J 2 bases; nucleotides not matched to a gene: 6. The CDR3: CASSLAKGTAQETQYF. CDR3 in DNA: TGTGCCAGCAGCTTAGCGAAAGGGACAGCACAAGAGACCCAGTACTTC.

This clonotype has more than one count but fewer than ten. This chain links TRBV6-2 or TRBV6-3 with TRBJ2-4, with D perhaps matching TRBD2 (6 bases). The V gene lost 2 bases and the J gene lost 0 bases, with 8 bases spanning the gap. Germline V gene data show CDR1 as MNHEY and CDR2 as SVGEGT. The CDR3 has 15 residues. The CDR3 here is CASSYTGLAKNIQYF. CDR3 nucleotides: TGTGCCAGCAGTTACACGGGACTAGCCAAAAACATTCAGTACTTC.

With respect to this clonotype: Germline is not matched at one junction end, which may reflect a read error. V gene TRBV7-9 combines with J gene TRBJ2-7, with 7 bases that match TRBD1. Germline loops: CDR1 SEHNR, CDR2 FQNEAQ (reference sequence). The CDR3 is made up of 14 amino acids. The CDR3 bases are TGTGCCAGCAGCTTAGGTCGGCAGGGGGACGAGCAGTACTTT. Translation gives CASSLGRQGDEQYF. Full variable domain (missing parts from reference TRBV7-9 and TRBJ2-7): DTGVSQNPRHKITKRGQNVTFRCDPISEHNRLYWYRQTLGQGPEFLTYFQNEAQLEKSRLLSDRFSAERPKGSFSTLEIQRTEQGDSAMYLCASSLGRQGDEQYFGPGTRLTVT.

The chain combines TRBV25-1 with TRBJ1-2; the D gene is possibly TRBD1 (5 bases). CDR1 MGHDK and CDR2 SYGVNS come from the germline V gene. The germline V and J ends were trimmed by 5 bases and 2 bases, with 12 bases remaining between them. The length of the CDR3 is 14 residues. CDR3 DNA sequence: TGTGCCAGCAGTCGCGGGGGAATCAACTATGGCTACACCTTC. This encodes CASSRGGINYGYTF.

The V and J genes are TRBV6-6 and TRBJ1-5; D is possibly TRBD1 (6 bases). Deletions cut 7 bases from V and 6 bases from J, with 16 bases between. The CDR3 runs 14 residues. Germline loops: CDR1 MNHNY, CDR2 SVGAGI (reference sequence). The CDR3 protein is CASNLSKGGQPQHF. The DNA of the CDR3 is TGTGCCAGCAACTTGTCCAAGGGGGGTCAGCCCCAGCATTTT.

This clonotype was seen only a few times. The chain couples TRBV3-1 to TRBJ1-2; D not resolved. V shed 1 base and J shed 5 bases, with 8 bases lying between them. CDR1 and CDR2 from the germline V gene are LGHDT and YNNKEL (reference sequence). There are 13 residues in the CDR3. CDR3 sequence: CASSQAYVYGYTF. In DNA, the CDR3 is TGTGCCAGCAGCCAAGCATATGTATATGGCTACACCTTC.

This clonotype was detected a few times. This sequence joins TRBV4-3 and TRBJ2-3; D gene unclear. In germline, CDR1 is LGHNA, CDR2 YSLEER. V was clipped by 0 bases and J by 4 bases, with 8 bases between them. CDR3 length equals 14 residues. The chain's CDR3 is CASSQDRKADTQYF. The DNA for the CDR3 is TGCGCCAGCAGCCAAGATCGGAAGGCAGATACGCAGTATTTT.

Remarks on this clonotype: A junction end diverges from the germline sequence, so it may reflect a read error. V is TRBV7-9 and J is TRBJ2-3, with D hard to call. CDR1 is SEHNR and CDR2 is FQNEAQ in the germline V gene (reference sequence). This CDR3 contains 13 residues. The CDR3 DNA is TGTGCCAGCAGCCCGCAGAAGTGGGATACGCGGTATTTT. Translating gives CASSPQKWDTRYF.

A few counts support this clonotype. This chain links TRBV20-1 with TRBJ1-1; D is ambiguous. V gave up 5 bases and J gave up 6 bases, with 13 bases separating them. The CDR3 runs 12 residues. CDR1 and CDR2 from the germline V gene are DFQATT and SNEGSKA (reference sequence). As DNA, the CDR3 is TGCAGTGCTCGTCGCGGGTTGGCTGAAGCTTTCTTT. This sequence encodes CSARRGLAEAFF.

This clonotype was picked up one time. V is TRBV29-1 and J is TRBJ2-3; D gene unclear. The V gene lost 4 bases and the J gene lost 0 bases, with 17 bases spanning the gap. Germline values: CDR1 SQVTM, CDR2 ANQGSEA. This CDR3 is built from 16 residues. CDR3 loop: CSVGPIFRSSTDTQYF. CDR3 in DNA: TGCAGCGTTGGGCCTATATTCAGATCTAGCACAGATACGCAGTATTTT.

This clonotype was detected a few times. The chain joins TRBV5-1 to TRBJ2-3; the match to TRBD1 covers 11 bases. The V segment lost 4 bases and the J segment 4 bases; nucleotides outside the gene matches: 20. CDR1 and CDR2 from the germline V gene are SGHRS and YFSETQ. There are 20 residues in the CDR3. The CDR3 protein is CASSSARTGGWSGGSDTQYF. The CDR3, as DNA: TGCGCCAGCAGCAGCGCACGGACAGGGGGCTGGAGCGGGGGATCAGATACGCAGTATTTT. Full variable domain (outside the CDR3, taken from reference TRBV5-1 and TRBJ2-3): KAGVTQTPRYLIKTRGQQVTLSCSPISGHRSVSWYQQTPGQGLQFLFEYFSETQRNKGNFPGRFSGRQFSNSRSEMNVSTLELGDSALYLCASSSARTGGWSGGSDTQYFGPGTRLTVL.

The chain joins TRBV12-3 or TRBV12-4 to TRBJ2-4; weak D call: TRBD1 (7 bases). V shed 5 bases and J shed 6 bases, with 17 bases lying between them. This CDR3 contains 15 residues. The CDR3 spells CASSPDRRELNIQYF. The CDR3 nucleotides read TGTGCCAGCAGTCCGGACAGGAGGGAACTAAACATTCAGTACTTC.

This clonotype was seen more than once but under ten times. A junction boundary mismatches the germline segment, possibly from a read error. V is TRBV15 and J is TRBJ1-6, with D unresolved. This CDR3 has 15 amino acids. From germline, CDR1 is LNHNV and CDR2 YYDKDF (reference sequence). In nucleotides, the CDR3 is TGCGCCACCAGCAGAGATGGGCGCCCGGGGACACCCCTCCACTTT. Translation: CATSRDGRPGTPLHF.

The chain recombines TRBV27 with TRBJ2-2, with TRBD2 identical over 10 bases. This CDR3 spans 15 amino acids. Germline V gives CDR1 MNHEY, CDR2 SMNVEV (reference sequence). V lost 5 bases, J lost 8 bases, and 8 bases stayed unmatched. The CDR3: CASSGLAGAKGELFF. The CDR3 nucleotides are TGTGCCAGCAGTGGTCTAGCGGGGGCGAAGGGGGAGCTGTTTTTT.

There are a few counts of this clonotype. The chain recombines TRBV9 with TRBJ1-1; possible D gene TRBD1, 6 bases. In germline, CDR1 is SGDLS, CDR2 YYNGEE. This CDR3 has 14 amino acids. V lost 1 base, J lost 7 bases, and 14 bases lay in between. The CDR3, as DNA: TGTGCCAGCAGCGTACAGGGGAGGGGTGATGAAGCTTTCTTT. This translates into CASSVQGRGDEAFF.

V usage is TRBV6-6 and J usage is TRBJ2-7; 10 bases align to TRBD2. The length of the CDR3 is 16 residues. Trimming at V came to 4 bases and at J to 4 bases, leaving 10 bases not matched to a gene. The germline V gene has CDR1 MNHNY and CDR2 SVGAGI (reference sequence). The CDR3 here is CASSSTGLAGVYEQYF. In DNA form, the CDR3 reads TGTGCCAGCAGTTCCACCGGTCTAGCGGGGGTGTACGAGCAGTACTTC.

This rearrangement joins TRBV7-9 to TRBJ2-4, with D uncertain. CDR3 size: 15 residues. V shed 1 base and J shed 8 bases, with 15 bases lying between them. Germline-derived CDR1 and CDR2 are SEHNR and FQNEAQ (reference sequence). Here the CDR3 reads CASSLVQATHDIQYF. DNA of the CDR3: TGTGCCAGCAGCTTAGTCCAGGCGACGCATGACATTCAGTACTTC.

This clonotype was counted between two and nine times. The chain uses TRBV29-1 and TRBJ2-5, with 11 bases matching TRBD2. With 3 bases clipped from V and 5 bases from J, the junction kept 8 bases outside the gene matches. Per the germline V gene, CDR1 is SQVTM and CDR2 is ANQGSEA. The CDR3 loop spans 15 amino acids. The CDR3 nucleotides are TGCAGCGTTGATCCTAGCGGGGGGCTCCTTGAGACCCAGTACTTC. The encoded protein is CSVDPSGGLLETQYF.

Points on this clonotype: A much more abundant neighbour one base away suggests this may be a read error. The genes are TRBV29-1 and TRBJ2-5; unclear D gene. V lost 0 bases and J lost 8, with 7 bases in between. The CDR3 sequence is 11 residues long. Germline CDR1 SQVTM, CDR2 ANQGSEA. The CDR3 nucleotides are TGCAGCGTTGAAGATACGAGCACCCAGTACTTC. Translation gives CSVEDTSTQYF.

This clonotype came up a few times. The chain couples TRBV12-5 to TRBJ1-1; no reliable D call. V lost 5 bases and J lost 0, with 7 bases in between. In germline, CDR1 is LGHNT, CDR2 FRNRAP. CDR3 length: 13 amino acids. CDR3 residues: CASGREMNTEAFF. The CDR3 nucleotides are TGTGCTAGTGGTCGGGAAATGAACACTGAAGCTTTCTTT.

The table lists this clonotype with a few counts. The chain uses TRBV29-1 and TRBJ2-5, with 14 bases fitting TRBD2. The J call is in doubt because the DNA end fits TRBJ2-1 better. CDR1 SQVTM and CDR2 ANQGSEA come from the germline V gene. The CDR3 covers 16 residues. CDR3 in amino acids: CSVDGRTSGGYNEQFF. The CDR3 DNA sequence: TGCAGCGTTGACGGCAGGACTAGCGGGGGGTACAATGAGCAGTTCTTC.